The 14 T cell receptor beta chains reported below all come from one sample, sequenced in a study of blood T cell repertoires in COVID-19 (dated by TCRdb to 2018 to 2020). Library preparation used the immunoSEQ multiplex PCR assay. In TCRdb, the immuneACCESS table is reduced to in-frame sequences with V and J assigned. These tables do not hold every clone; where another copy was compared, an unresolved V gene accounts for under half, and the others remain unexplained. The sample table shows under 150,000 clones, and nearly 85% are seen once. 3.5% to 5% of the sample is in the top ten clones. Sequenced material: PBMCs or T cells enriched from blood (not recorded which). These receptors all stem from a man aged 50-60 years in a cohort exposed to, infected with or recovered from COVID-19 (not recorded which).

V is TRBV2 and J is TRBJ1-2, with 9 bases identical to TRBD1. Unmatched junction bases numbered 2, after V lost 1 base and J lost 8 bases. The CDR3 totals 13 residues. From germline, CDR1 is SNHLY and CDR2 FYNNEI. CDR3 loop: CASSEDRGQGYTF. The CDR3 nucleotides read TGTGCCAGCAGTGAAGACAGGGGGCAAGGCTACACCTTC.

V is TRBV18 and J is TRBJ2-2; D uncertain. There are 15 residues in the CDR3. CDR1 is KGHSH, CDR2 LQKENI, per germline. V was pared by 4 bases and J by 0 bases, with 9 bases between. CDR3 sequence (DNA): TGTGCCAGCTCACTCAGCGAGACGAACACCGGGGAGCTGTTTTTT. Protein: CASSLSETNTGELFF. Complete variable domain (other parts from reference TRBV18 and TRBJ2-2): NAGVMQNPRHLVRRRGQEARLRCSPMKGHSHVYWYRQLPEEGLKFMVYLQKENIIDESGMPKERFSAEFPKEGPSILRIQQVVRGDSAAYFCASSLSETNTGELFFGEGSRLTVL.

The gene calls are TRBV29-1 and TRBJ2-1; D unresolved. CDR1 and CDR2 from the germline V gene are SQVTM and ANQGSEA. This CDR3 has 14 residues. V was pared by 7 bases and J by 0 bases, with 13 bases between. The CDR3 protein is CSARTESSYNEQFF. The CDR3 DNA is TGCAGCGCCCGTACAGAGAGCTCCTACAATGAGCAGTTCTTC.

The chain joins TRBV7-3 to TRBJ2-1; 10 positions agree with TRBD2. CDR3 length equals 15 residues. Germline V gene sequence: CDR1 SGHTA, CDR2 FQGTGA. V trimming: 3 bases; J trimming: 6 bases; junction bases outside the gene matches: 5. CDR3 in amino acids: CASSFLAGVGNEQFF. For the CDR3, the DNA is TGTGCCAGCAGCTTCCTAGCGGGGGTGGGCAATGAGCAGTTCTTC.

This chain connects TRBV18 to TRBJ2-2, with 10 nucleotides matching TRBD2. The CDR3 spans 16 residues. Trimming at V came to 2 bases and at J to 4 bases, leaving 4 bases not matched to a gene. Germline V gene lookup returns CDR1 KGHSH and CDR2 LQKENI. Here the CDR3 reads CASSPSGLAVTGELFF. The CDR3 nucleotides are TGTGCCAGCTCACCATCAGGACTAGCGGTCACCGGGGAGCTGTTTTTT.

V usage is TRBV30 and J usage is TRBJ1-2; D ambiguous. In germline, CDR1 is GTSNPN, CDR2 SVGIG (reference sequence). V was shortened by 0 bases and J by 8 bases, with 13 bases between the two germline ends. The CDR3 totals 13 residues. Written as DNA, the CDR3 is TGTGCCTGGAGTGTGGTGTGGGTGGGCGGCTACACCTTC. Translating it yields CAWSVVWVGGYTF. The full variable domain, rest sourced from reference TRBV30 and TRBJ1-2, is SQTIHQWPATLVQPVGSPLSLECTVEGTSNPNLYWYRQAAGRGLQLLFYSVGIGQISSEVPQNLSASRPQDRQFILSSKKLLLSDSGFYLCAWSVVWVGGYTFGSGTRLTVV.

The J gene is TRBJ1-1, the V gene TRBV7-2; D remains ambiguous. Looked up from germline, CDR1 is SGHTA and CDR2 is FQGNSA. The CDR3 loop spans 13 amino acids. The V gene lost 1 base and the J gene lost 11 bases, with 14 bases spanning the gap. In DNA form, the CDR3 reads TGTGCCAGCAGCTTAGAAGGACTTTTGGGCGCTTTCTTT. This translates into CASSLEGLLGAFF.

The CDR3 loop is CASSELGTGNYGYTF. The CDR3 DNA reads TGTGCCAGCAGTGAGCTAGGGACAGGAAACTATGGCTACACCTTC. The V and J genes are TRBV28 and TRBJ1-2, with 8 nucleotides matching TRBD1. This CDR3 spans 15 amino acids. Germline CDR1 and CDR2: MDHEN and SYDVKM. J gave up 2 bases and V 5 bases, and 7 bases lay outside the gene matches.

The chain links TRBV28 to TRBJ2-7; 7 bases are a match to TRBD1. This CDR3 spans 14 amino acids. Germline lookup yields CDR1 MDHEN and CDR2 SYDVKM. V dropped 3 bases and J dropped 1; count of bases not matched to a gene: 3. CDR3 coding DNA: TGTGCCAGCAGTTTTGGACAGGAGTCCTACGAGCAGTACTTC. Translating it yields CASSFGQESYEQYF.

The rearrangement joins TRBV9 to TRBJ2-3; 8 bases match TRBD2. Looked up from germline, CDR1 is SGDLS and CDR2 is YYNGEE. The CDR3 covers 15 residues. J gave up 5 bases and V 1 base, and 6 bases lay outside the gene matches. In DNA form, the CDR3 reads TGTGCCAGCAGCGTAAAAGCGGGAGTGGTAGATACGCAGTATTTT. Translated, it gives CASSVKAGVVDTQYF.

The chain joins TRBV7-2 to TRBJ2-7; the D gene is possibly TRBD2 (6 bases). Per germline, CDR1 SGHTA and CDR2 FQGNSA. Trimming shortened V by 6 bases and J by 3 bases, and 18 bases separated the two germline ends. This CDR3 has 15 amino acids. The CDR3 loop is CASSFVGGENYEQYF. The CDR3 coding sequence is TGTGCCAGCAGTTTTGTCGGGGGAGAAAACTACGAGCAGTACTTC.

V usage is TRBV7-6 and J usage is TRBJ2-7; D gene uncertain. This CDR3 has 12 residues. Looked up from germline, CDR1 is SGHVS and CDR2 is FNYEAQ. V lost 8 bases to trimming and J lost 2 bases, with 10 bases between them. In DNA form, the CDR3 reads TGTGCCAGCGCAGAGGATCCCTACGAGCAGTACTTC. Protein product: CASAEDPYEQYF.

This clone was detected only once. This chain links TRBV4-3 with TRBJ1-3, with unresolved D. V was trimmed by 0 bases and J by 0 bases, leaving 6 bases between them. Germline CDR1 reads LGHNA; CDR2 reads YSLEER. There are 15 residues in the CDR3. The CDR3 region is CASSQDYFSGNTIYF. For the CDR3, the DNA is TGCGCCAGCAGCCAAGACTACTTCTCTGGAAACACCATATATTTT.

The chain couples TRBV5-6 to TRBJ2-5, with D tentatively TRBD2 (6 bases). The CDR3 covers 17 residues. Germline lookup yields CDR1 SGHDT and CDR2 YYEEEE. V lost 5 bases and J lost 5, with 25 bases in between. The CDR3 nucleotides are TGTGCCAGCAGTCACACCTCCCGGGACTTGCTGGGGGAGACCCAGTACTTC. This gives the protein CASSHTSRDLLGETQYF.